This T cell receptor (beta chain) was identified in a study of T cells in Graves' hyperthyroidism and ophthalmopathy (dated by TCRdb to about 2019). Background for the entire study: Peripheral blood samples were taken at the time of initial diagnosis, prior to any treatment. In addition, the study compared T-cell repertoires in thyroid tissue and in blood from six Graves' hyperthyroidism patients. The paper reports TCR Vbeta CDR3 sequencing of some 140 peripheral blood samples: some 41 ophthalmopathy, over 70 hyperthyroidism and 17 progressor patients. Prospective prediction of ophthalmopathy was tested in an independent validation cohort consisting of under 20 hyperthyroidism patients and about 17 patients who later progressed to ophthalmopathy. The 75 to 100 discovery patients were divided at random into training and test sets in a 7:3 ratio. After blood sampling, hyperthyroidism patients were treated with methimazole at a starting dose of 30 mg daily, and ophthalmopathy patients were treated with high-dose intravenous methylprednisolone. A discovery cohort of about a hundred patients, approximately 45 with Graves' ophthalmopathy and approximately 60 with stable Graves' hyperthyroidism, was used to find distinguishing TCR V-J signatures.

TCR beta CDR3 regions were amplified from RNA transcripts. For the first round of RT-PCR on the TCR CDR3, the HTBI primer set was used together with the Qiagen OneStep RT-PCR kit. Libraries were constructed in a second round of multiplex PCR, after which size selection and purification were performed. Sequencing of the libraries was done on an Illumina HiSeq2000 using paired-end 100 bp reads. As for how the authors treated the data: SOAPnuke was used to process the raw data, with reads discarded if the reads contained adapters or uncalled bases, had a mean Phred below 15, or lacked an exact constant-primer or identifier match. High-quality paired reads were merged using COPE v1.2.5, and each unique nucleotide sequence was defined as a clonotype. Clonotypes were aligned to IMGT TRBV, TRBD and TRBJ reference segments using MiTCR v1.1. Only V-J combinations with frequency above 0.0001, covering 99% to 99.2% of repertoires, were analysed. The TCS score was defined as F50 (clonal expansion) divided by E x V (chaos), with BLOSUM62-based TCRdist calculated between CDR3 peptides within each V-J. Welch's t-statistics and random forest reduced 514 V-J features to around 14, which were used in a naive Bayes classifier (R e1071). TCRdb's own reprocessing of the public reads used fastp at Q25 and MiXCR and kept productive beta chains. One record per CDR3 amino acid sequence lists the most common genes and DNA. None of the V and J calls come from the authors' own analysis; TCRdb made them. Here the sample has under 550,000 distinct CDR3 sequences; nearly 20% occur a single time. The top ten clonotypes cover 40% to 50% of the sample.

In the germline V gene, CDR1 corresponds to MNHEY and CDR2 to SVGEGT. The CDR3 spans 15 residues, from the cysteine through the phenylalanine. The read is trimmed to its CDR3 DNA, 45 bases read in frame from base 1. Germline trimming amounts to 10 bases on V and 0 bases on J, with 9 as the count of junction bases outside the gene matches. In the ophthalmopathy patients, disease was moderately to severely active, with a Clinical Activity Score of 3 or more, a NOSPECS grade of 4 or more, and a duration of less than 3 months. Any patient with an uncontrolled infection, another autoimmune disease, pregnancy or lactation was excluded. Diagnoses were based on clinical symptoms, serum thyroxine and TRAb, thyroid ultrasound and orbital computed tomography. PBMCs were isolated from more than 8 ml of fresh peripheral blood by Ficoll-Paque density gradient centrifugation. Total RNA was extracted with Trizol reagent, and quality was checked on an Agilent 2100 Bioanalyzer.

This clonotype was counted between two and nine times. Its specific antigen is unknown. No per-base quality is available; no much larger clone lies one base away. The research as a whole found: Blood samples also contained most of the expanded thyroid clonotypes (frequency above 0.001), which suggests that blood repertoires may reflect thyroid immune responses. No statistical method was used to set the sample size in advance, and investigators knew the group allocation. In validation, the model predicted progression to ophthalmopathy a median of around 6.5 months before onset, with approximately 68% sensitivity and nearly 75% specificity. A model built on a 13 V-J signature distinguished ophthalmopathy from stable hyperthyroidism, reaching 87.88% sensitivity and around 82% specificity in cross-validation and 80%/75% in testing.

The chain links TRBV6-2 or TRBV6-3 with TRBJ2-4, and TRBD1 matches 7 of the central bases. The sample consisted of blood. The source of this sequence is a man aged 35 to 55 with Graves' ophthalmopathy. CDR3 reads: CAIEDRALAKNIQYF. The DNA sequence is as follows: TGTGCCATCGAAGACAGGGCCCTAGCCAAAAACATTCAGTACTTC.